Shown below are 11 T cell receptor beta chains from a single sample sequenced in a study of technical replicates of blood from a few donors. Assay: immunoSEQ multiplex PCR; the TCRdb copy retains only in-frame clones and omits some. Of about 58,000 clones listed, 85% to 95% were seen once; the top ten hold about 3%. The sample consisted of PBMCs. The receptor source for this set is a human donor in good health. Some clones in this sample may be carry-over from other donors' samples.

The chain is built from TRBV2 and TRBJ2-7; D perhaps matches TRBD2 (5 bases). The CDR3 is 12 amino acids. With 7 bases removed from V and 1 base from J, the gap between germline ends came to 8 bases. CDR1 and CDR2 from the germline V gene are SNHLY and FYNNEI. The CDR3 DNA sequence: TGTGCCAGCAAACGGGATTCCTACGAGCAGTACTTC. As protein: CASKRDSYEQYF.

This sequence joins TRBV7-2 and TRBJ1-2; TRBD1 matches 12 bases. The V and J ends lost 4 bases and 8 bases, in that order; junction bases with no gene match: 8. The CDR3 is 15 amino acids. CDR1 and CDR2 from the germline V gene are SGHTA and FQGNSA. This CDR3 reads CASSSPGQGAKGYTF. The CDR3 coding sequence is TGTGCCAGCAGCTCCCCGGGACAGGGGGCAAAAGGCTACACCTTC.

The rearrangement joins TRBV30 to TRBJ2-5, with 7 bases identical to TRBD1. This CDR3 contains 16 residues. Germline V gene data show CDR1 as GTSNPN and CDR2 as SVGIG (reference sequence). After removal of 0 bases from V and 5 bases from J, the junction contained 12 bases not matched to a gene. CDR3 nucleotide sequence: TGTGCCTGGAGTGTACCTGGGCAGGGGGTGAAGGAGACCCAGTACTTC. This encodes CAWSVPGQGVKETQYF.

This chain uses TRBV5-1 with TRBJ1-4, with 11 bases aligning to TRBD1. The CDR3 has 14 residues. V lost 6 bases to trimming and J lost 7 bases; unmatched junction nucleotides: 5. Germline loops: CDR1 SGHRS, CDR2 YFSETQ. CDR3 residues: CASKGGTGGEKLFF. The CDR3 bases are TGCGCCAGCAAAGGGGGGACAGGGGGTGAAAAACTGTTTTTT.

The chain carries TRBV6-5 and TRBJ1-1; D might be TRBD1 (6 bases). Germline V gene data show CDR1 as MNHEY and CDR2 as SVGAGI. The length of the CDR3 is 13 residues. Trimming took off 4 bases at V and 3 bases at J, with 9 bases between the two ends. The CDR3 loop reads CASSSDSYTEAFF. In DNA form, the CDR3 reads TGTGCCAGCAGTTCGGACAGTTACACTGAAGCTTTCTTT.

V and J are TRBV5-1 and TRBJ1-6; weak D call: TRBD1 (6 bases). The V gene's germline CDR1 is SGHRS and CDR2 YFSETQ. The CDR3 is made up of 14 amino acids. V lost 4 bases, J lost 4 bases, and 9 bases lay in between. CDR3 protein: CASSEGGYNSPLHF. CDR3 nucleotides: TGCGCCAGCAGCGAGGGGGGGTATAATTCACCCCTCCACTTT.

This chain links TRBV20-1 with TRBJ2-7; the D is unclear. The CDR3 extends over 11 amino acids. Germline CDR1 DFQATT, CDR2 SNEGSKA (reference sequence). V lost 3 bases to trimming and J lost 3 bases, with 6 bases between them. DNA for the CDR3: TGCAGTGCTAGCCAGAACTACGAGCAGTACTTC. The encoded protein is CSASQNYEQYF.

This chain joins TRBV7-6 and TRBJ1-2; TRBD1 is a possible D gene (6 bases). V shed 3 bases and J shed 8 bases, with 16 bases lying between them. The CDR3 consists of 14 residues. The germline gives CDR1 SGHVS, CDR2 FNYEAQ. CDR3 sequence: CASSLLQGLEGYTF. CDR3 DNA: TGTGCCAGCAGCTTGTTACAGGGTCTAGAAGGCTACACCTTC.

This chain links TRBV30 with TRBJ1-1; D might be TRBD1 (5 bases). Trimming took off 4 bases at V and 0 bases at J, with 6 bases between the two ends. This CDR3 region has 12 residues. CDR1 is GTSNPN and CDR2 is SVGIG in the germline V gene (reference sequence). The CDR3 reads CAWNRLNTEAFF. The DNA of the CDR3 is TGTGCCTGGAACAGGCTGAACACTGAAGCTTTCTTT.

Remarks on this clone: A read error may produce the germline difference seen at one junction end. V and J are TRBV7-9 and TRBJ2-1, with TRBD2 matching 11 bases. Germline V gene lookup returns CDR1 SEHNR and CDR2 FQNEAQ (reference sequence). The CDR3 runs 15 residues. The CDR3 nucleotides read TGTGCCAGCAGCTTAGTGACTAGCGGGATCAATAAGCAGTTCTTC. Encoded protein: CASSLVTSGINKQFF.

The chain links TRBV10-3 to TRBJ1-2; 7 bases are a match to TRBD1. There are 14 residues in the CDR3. From germline, CDR1 is ENHRY and CDR2 SYGVKD. V was pared by 5 bases and J by 4 bases, with 7 bases of the junction left unmatched. In DNA form, the CDR3 reads TGTGCCATCAGTAGTACAGGGGCTCCCTATGGCTACACCTTC. Translation gives CAISSTGAPYGYTF.